This T cell receptor (beta chain) is drawn from a study of cytomegalovirus exposure and HLA in healthy donors. Study outcomes and limitations: In an earlier analysis, in around 590 donors, most V segments appeared productive either ~87% or ~30% of the time.

This CDR3 has 14 amino acids. Germline V lookup: CDR1 SEHNR, CDR2 FQNEAQ (reference sequence). V shed 6 bases, J shed 8 bases, and the junction held 12 bases outside the gene matches. Points on this clone: Its antigen is as yet unknown.

The PCR ran on 60 Vbeta and 13 Jbeta primers. The protocol was immunoSEQ multiplex PCR, while the TCRdb copy is restricted to in-frame clones and leaves out a portion. This sample has around 280,000 clones, with approximately 90% found just once. The origin of this receptor is a woman aged 18-30 years in good health and CMV-seronegative. The sample was PBMCs. V is TRBV7-9 and J is TRBJ1-2; the match to TRBD1 covers 7 bases. DNA of the CDR3: TGTGCCAGCAGACAGACGACAGGGCGCAGGGGCTACACCTTC. Translation: CASRQTTGRRGYTF.